What follows are 20 T cell receptor beta chains derived from one specimen sequenced in a study of long-term antiretroviral therapy in people with HIV. The immunoSEQ assay was v3.0, run at survey level. TCRdb's table, derived via immunoSEQ multiplex PCR, lists solely in-frame clones and lacks some. This table has 15,000 to 20,000 clones, approximately 82% appearing once. The sample in question was unsorted PBMCs, obtained 0.5 years before starting antiretroviral therapy. The source is a woman aged 45-60 years with HIV.

The chain is built from TRBV18 and TRBJ2-7; TRBD2 aligns across 8 bases. The CDR3 runs to 17 residues. With V trimmed by 1 base and J by 1 base, 9 bases remained unmatched. CDR1 and CDR2 from the germline V gene are KGHSH and LQKENI. In nucleotides, the CDR3 is TGTGCCAGCTCACCACGCGTTGAGCGGGGGACTTCCTACGAGCAGTACTTC. It yields the protein CASSPRVERGTSYEQYF.

J is TRBJ2-5 and V is TRBV9; D gene uncertain. Between the trimmed V and J ends, which lost 1 base and 5 bases, there was a span of 15 bases. The CDR3 is 15 residues long. CDR1 is SGDLS and CDR2 is YYNGEE in the germline V gene. The CDR3 here is CASSVSDSSSETQYF. The CDR3, as DNA: TGTGCCAGCAGCGTATCTGACTCATCCTCGGAGACCCAGTACTTC.

This chain connects TRBV29-1 to TRBJ1-1; D not resolved. V was clipped by 0 bases and J by 6 bases, with 8 bases between them. This CDR3 comprises 12 residues. CDR1 and CDR2 (germline): SQVTM, ANQGSEA. CDR3 DNA sequence: TGCAGCGTTGAAGACCCTAACGCTGAAGCTTTCTTT. This sequence encodes CSVEDPNAEAFF.

This chain joins TRBV9 and TRBJ2-3, with 8 bases aligning to TRBD2. The CDR3 has 16 residues. Germline trimming cut 3 bases from V and 2 bases from J; bases unmatched to any gene: 8. In germline, CDR1 is SGDLS, CDR2 YYNGEE. The CDR3 DNA is TGTGCCAGCAGCGACAGAGCGGGGGCGATCACAGATACGCAGTATTTT. Its protein product is CASSDRAGAITDTQYF.

The chain recombines TRBV2 with TRBJ2-2, with D possibly TRBD1 on 5 matching bases. The ends were cut back, 7 bases at V and 4 bases at J, with 10 bases in the middle. Germline loops: CDR1 SNHLY, CDR2 FYNNEI. CDR3 length: 13 amino acids. The CDR3: CASTREATGELFF. CDR3 nucleotides: TGTGCCAGCACCAGGGAAGCCACCGGGGAGCTGTTTTTT.

This chain uses TRBV30 with TRBJ1-2, with 8 bases lining up with TRBD1. CDR3 length: 13 residues. Per germline, CDR1 GTSNPN and CDR2 SVGIG (reference sequence). J was trimmed by 7 bases and V by 3 bases; bases with no gene match: 7. CDR3 DNA sequence: TGTGCCTGGAGCCCGACAGGGGTAGGTGGCTACACCTTC. The encoded protein is CAWSPTGVGGYTF. The full variable domain, its missing parts supplied by reference TRBV30 and TRBJ1-2, is SQTIHQWPATLVQPVGSPLSLECTVEGTSNPNLYWYRQAAGRGLQLLFYSVGIGQISSEVPQNLSASRPQDRQFILSSKKLLLSDSGFYLCAWSPTGVGGYTFGSGTRLTVV.

V usage is TRBV5-4 and J usage is TRBJ2-1; D not resolved. Germline V gives CDR1 SGHNT, CDR2 YYREEE (reference sequence). V was cut by 0 bases and J by 3 bases, with 4 bases left in between. The CDR3 spans 13 residues. The CDR3 protein is CASSLDSYNEQFF. CDR3 nucleotides: TGTGCCAGCAGCTTGGACAGCTACAATGAGCAGTTCTTC. Together with reference TRBV5-4 and TRBJ2-1, the CDR3 gives the full variable domain: ETGVTQSPTHLIKTRGQQVTLRCSSQSGHNTVSWYQQALGQGPQFIFQYYREEENGRGNFPPRFSGLQFPNYSSELNVNALELDDSALYLCASSLDSYNEQFFGPGTRLTVL.

The chain employs TRBV6-1 and TRBJ2-7; D is perhaps TRBD2 (7 bases). V lost 8 bases and J lost 5, with 16 bases in between. The CDR3 is 13 residues long. CDR1 and CDR2 (germline): MNHNS, SASEGT. This CDR3 reads CASGGGAWDEQYV. The DNA for the CDR3 is TGTGCCAGCGGGGGGGGCGCATGGGACGAGCAGTACGTC.

The gene calls are TRBV29-1 and TRBJ1-1; 7 bases fit TRBD1. In germline, CDR1 is SQVTM, CDR2 ANQGSEA. V shed 4 bases, J shed 6 bases, and the junction held 2 bases outside the gene matches. CDR3 length: 11 amino acids. CDR3 protein: CSVAGGSEAFF. For the CDR3, the DNA is TGCAGCGTTGCAGGGGGGTCTGAAGCTTTCTTT.

The chain is built from TRBV5-1 and TRBJ1-1; D uncertain. Germline CDR1 SGHRS, CDR2 YFSETQ. V was shortened by 0 bases and J by 1 base, with 7 bases between the two germline ends. This CDR3 contains 14 residues. CDR3: CASSLVSGNTEAFF. Written as DNA, the CDR3 is TGCGCCAGCAGCTTGGTCTCAGGGAACACTGAAGCTTTCTTT.

V and J are TRBV18 and TRBJ2-2; D is possibly TRBD1 or TRBD2 (5 bases each). The ends were cut back, 5 bases at V and 3 bases at J, with 13 bases in the middle. The CDR3 is 15 amino acids. The germline V gene has CDR1 KGHSH and CDR2 LQKENI. The CDR3 DNA reads as TGTGCCAGCTCAAGAGTCCAGGGAGACACCGGGGAGCTGTTTTTT. This sequence encodes CASSRVQGDTGELFF.

V usage is TRBV6-1 and J usage is TRBJ2-3; 14 bases are a match to TRBD2. Trimming cost V 4 bases and J 5 bases; bases outside gene matches: 5. The CDR3 contains 16 residues. CDR1 and CDR2 (germline): MNHNS, SASEGT. The CDR3: CASSGRLAGGQDTQYF. The DNA of the CDR3 is TGTGCCAGCAGTGGGCGACTAGCGGGGGGGCAAGATACGCAGTATTTT.

The V call is TRBV6-1, the J call TRBJ1-3; D is perhaps TRBD1 (5 bases). In germline, CDR1 is MNHNS, CDR2 SASEGT. The CDR3 consists of 15 residues. V gave up 1 base and J gave up 2 bases, with 9 bases separating them. The CDR3 nucleotides are TGTGCCAGCAGTGAAGAAGGGACCCCTGGAAACACCATATATTTT. This translates into CASSEEGTPGNTIYF.

CDR3 sequence: CAWILFGQAMNTEAFF. The CDR3 DNA follows: TGTGCCTGGATTCTCTTCGGACAGGCAATGAACACTGAAGCTTTCTTT. The chain couples TRBV30 to TRBJ1-1, with TRBD1 matching 7 bases. Germline trimming cut 4 bases from V and 0 bases from J; bases unmatched to any gene: 11. The CDR3 spans 16 residues. Germline lookup yields CDR1 GTSNPN and CDR2 SVGIG (reference sequence).

The gene calls are TRBV7-9 and TRBJ1-1; TRBD1 might be the D (5 bases). Germline V CDR1 and CDR2: SEHNR, FQNEAQ (reference sequence). The CDR3 sequence is 16 residues long. Trimming shortened V by 1 base and J by 1 base, and 13 bases separated the two germline ends. The chain's CDR3 is CASSLGSGTGNTEAFF. The CDR3, as DNA: TGTGCCAGCAGCTTAGGATCCGGGACGGGGAACACTGAAGCTTTCTTT.

The V gene is TRBV30, the J gene TRBJ1-4; weak D call: TRBD1 (6 bases). Deletions cut 2 bases from V and 7 bases from J, with 14 bases between. There are 14 residues in the CDR3. The V gene's germline CDR1 is GTSNPN and CDR2 SVGIG (reference sequence). CDR3 sequence: CAWSRQGRFEKLFF. The CDR3 DNA is TGTGCCTGGAGTCGCCAGGGGCGTTTTGAAAAACTGTTTTTT.

CDR3 protein: CASSIALPAGNTIYF. CDR3 coding DNA: TGTGCCAGTAGTATAGCCCTCCCGGCTGGAAACACCATATATTTT. V is TRBV19 and J is TRBJ1-3; D not resolved. Per the germline V gene, CDR1 is LNHDA and CDR2 is SQIVND (reference sequence). The germline V and J ends were trimmed by 1 base and 2 bases, with 9 bases remaining between them. CDR3 length equals 15 residues.

The V gene is TRBV11-2, the J gene TRBJ2-7, with 8 bases aligning to TRBD1. Per germline, CDR1 SGHAT and CDR2 FQNNGV. With 6 bases clipped from V and 4 bases from J, the junction kept 5 bases outside the gene matches. This CDR3 is built from 13 residues. The CDR3 sequence: CASRIGQGYEQYV. In DNA, the CDR3 is TGTGCCAGCAGAATAGGACAGGGATACGAGCAGTACGTC.

This clone appeared once. The V and J genes are TRBV9 and TRBJ2-2; D is unclear. CDR1 and CDR2 (germline): SGDLS, YYNGEE. The V gene lost 2 bases and the J gene lost 7 bases, with 21 bases spanning the gap. The CDR3 spans 17 residues. The CDR3 reads CASSVSPGSARGGELFF. The CDR3, as DNA: TGTGCCAGCAGCGTCTCCCCCGGGTCAGCGCGAGGCGGGGAGCTGTTTTTT. Supplemented by reference TRBV9 and TRBJ2-2, the full variable domain reads DSGVTQTPKHLITATGQRVTLRCSPRSGDLSVYWYQQSLDQGLQFLIQYYNGEERAKGNILERFSAQQFPDLHSELNLSSLELGDSALYFCASSVSPGSARGGELFFGEGSRLTVL.

V usage is TRBV6-5 and J usage is TRBJ2-7; TRBD2 is a possible D gene (6 bases). Between the trimmed V and J ends, which lost 0 bases and 3 bases, there was a span of 12 bases. CDR1 is MNHEY, CDR2 SVGAGI, per germline. This CDR3 spans 15 amino acids. CDR3 nucleotides: TGTGCCAGCAGTTACTCGGGGGAGGCCGGCTACGAGCAGTACTTC. Amino acids: CASSYSGEAGYEQYF.